The 19 T cell receptor beta chains listed next were all sequenced from one sample in a study of STAT3 mutations in large granular lymphocyte leukemia. The table came from immunoSEQ multiplex PCR; TCRdb's copy has only in-frame clones and leaves some out. The sample records 10,000 or so clones, nearly 90% being singletons. Study-wide findings and caveats: Every T-LGLL patient had at least one immunodominant TCRbeta clonotype.

Antigens of these TCRs are unknown. The sample consisted of peripheral blood mononuclear cells. The origin of the receptors is a man aged 55-75 years with T-cell large granular lymphocyte leukemia. Some clones in this sample may be carry-over from other donors' samples.

The chain uses TRBV6-6 and TRBJ2-1; D perhaps matches TRBD2 (5 bases). V gave up 5 bases and J gave up 4 bases, with 12 bases separating them. The germline CDR1 and CDR2 sequences are MNHNY and SVGAGI (reference sequence). The CDR3 contains 14 residues. CDR3 in DNA: TGTGCCAGCAGTCCTAGCCCTACTTACAATGAGCAGTTCTTC. This codes for CASSPSPTYNEQFF.

The chain joins TRBV28 to TRBJ1-5; D possibly corresponds to TRBD1 (6 bases). Looked up from germline, CDR1 is MDHEN and CDR2 is SYDVKM. The CDR3 has 15 residues. Between the trimmed V and J ends, which lost 1 base and 4 bases, there was a span of 11 bases. The CDR3 nucleotides read TGTGCCAGCAGTTTATTGTCAGGGGTAAATCAGCCCCAGCATTTT. The encoded protein is CASSLLSGVNQPQHF.

The J gene is TRBJ2-7, the V gene TRBV5-1; D remains unclear. The CDR3 spans 16 residues. Trimming left V 0 bases short and J 1 base short, with 14 bases between. The germline gives CDR1 SGHRS, CDR2 YFSETQ. The CDR3 is CASSLAPVKGSYEQYF. CDR3 DNA: TGCGCCAGCAGCTTGGCCCCAGTCAAAGGATCCTACGAGCAGTACTTC.

About this clone itself: At the DNA level, this CDR3 is encoded by other sequences in the same sample as well. V and J are TRBV7-3 and TRBJ2-5; possible D gene TRBD1, 6 bases. The CDR3 loop spans 14 amino acids. Between the trimmed V and J ends, which lost 5 bases and 1 base, there was a span of 11 bases. Germline CDR1 reads SGHTA; CDR2 reads FQGTGA. DNA for the CDR3: TGTGCCAGCAGCCCGACAGGCCTCCAAGAGACCCAGTACTTC. It translates to CASSPTGLQETQYF.

This chain uses TRBV7-2 with TRBJ1-3, with TRBD1 as a possible D gene (5 bases). Trimming removed 4 bases at V and 7 bases at J, with 14 bases between. This CDR3 contains 14 residues. Germline lookup yields CDR1 SGHTA and CDR2 FQGNSA. The DNA of the CDR3 is TGTGCCAGCAGCTCCATCCTGGGGGGGAACACCATATATTTT. Protein product: CASSSILGGNTIYF.

This chain joins TRBV7-3 and TRBJ2-7; D not resolved. Trimming pared 2 bases from V and 5 bases from J, leaving 16 bases between. Germline V CDR1 and CDR2: SGHTA, FQGTGA. This CDR3 spans 15 amino acids. Here the CDR3 reads CASSLGVGVYDEQYF. The CDR3 nucleotides read TGTGCCAGCAGCTTAGGTGTTGGGGTCTACGACGAGCAGTACTTC. Using reference TRBV7-3 and TRBJ2-7 for the parts outside the CDR3, the full variable domain is GAGVSQTPSNKVTEKGKYVELRCDPISGHTALYWYRQSLGQGPEFLIYFQGTGAADDSGLPNDRFFAVRPEGSVSTLKIQRTERGDSAVYLCASSLGVGVYDEQYFGPGTRLTVT.

This chain connects TRBV7-2 to TRBJ1-2, with no clear D. The CDR3 totals 13 residues. Trimming took 6 bases from V and 2 from J, leaving 10 bases between them. Germline CDR1 is SGHTA and CDR2 is FQGNSA. CDR3 amino acids: CASRPTGNYGYTF. DNA of the CDR3: TGTGCCAGCAGACCGACGGGAAACTATGGCTACACCTTC.

The chain couples TRBV5-6 to TRBJ1-5; a weak D match, TRBD1 (5 bases). Looked up from germline, CDR1 is SGHDT and CDR2 is YYEEEE. The V and J ends lost 3 bases and 3 bases respectively, with 10 bases between them. CDR3 size: 14 residues. CDR3 residues: CASSSAGLNQPQHF. The DNA for the CDR3 is TGTGCCAGCAGCTCGGCAGGGCTCAATCAGCCCCAGCATTTT.

This clone appeared a few times. The chain carries TRBV6-1 and TRBJ2-7; D unresolved. Germline-derived CDR1 and CDR2 are MNHNS and SASEGT. V dropped 9 bases and J dropped 9 bases, with 12 bases sitting between them. This CDR3 is built from 10 residues. The CDR3 protein is CASLLGMQYF. In DNA form, the CDR3 reads TGTGCCAGTTTATTGGGGATGCAGTACTTC.

V and J are TRBV5-4 and TRBJ2-7; D uncertain. Germline V gene sequence: CDR1 SGHNT, CDR2 YYREEE (reference sequence). The CDR3 consists of 14 residues. V was cut by 0 bases and J by 4 bases, with 11 bases left in between. As DNA, the CDR3 is TGTGCCAGCAGCTTGGCCGTGCCCCCATACGAGCAGTACTTC. Translation gives CASSLAVPPYEQYF.

V is TRBV30 and J is TRBJ2-3; D might be TRBD2 (5 bases). This CDR3 region has 14 residues. Germline V gene sequence: CDR1 GTSNPN, CDR2 SVGIG (reference sequence). Trimming left V 1 base short and J 2 bases short, with 10 bases between. CDR3 in DNA: TGTGCCTGGAGTGCGGGAATAACCACAGATACGCAGTATTTT. Amino acid sequence: CAWSAGITTDTQYF. Full variable domain (remainder filled in from reference TRBV30 and TRBJ2-3): SQTIHQWPATLVQPVGSPLSLECTVEGTSNPNLYWYRQAAGRGLQLLFYSVGIGQISSEVPQNLSASRPQDRQFILSSKKLLLSDSGFYLCAWSAGITTDTQYFGPGTRLTVL.

The chain has TRBV5-6 and TRBJ2-2; TRBD1 matches at 8 bases. The CDR3 contains 16 residues. Germline assignment: CDR1 SGHDT and CDR2 YYEEEE. Trimming removed 5 bases from V and 4 bases from J; junction bases left unmatched: 10. The CDR3 DNA is TGTGCCAGCAGACCCGCGAGGACAGGGCTCACCGGGGAGCTGTTTTTT. Protein sequence: CASRPARTGLTGELFF.

The V gene is TRBV5-1, the J gene TRBJ2-3, with TRBD1 identical over 10 bases. Germline values: CDR1 SGHRS, CDR2 YFSETQ. CDR3 length: 18 amino acids. The V gene end was trimmed by 0 bases and the J gene end by 0 bases; junction bases not matched to a gene: 7. The chain's CDR3 is CASSLGDRGPLSTDTQYF. The CDR3 bases are TGCGCCAGCAGCTTGGGGGACAGGGGTCCCCTTAGCACAGATACGCAGTATTTT.

The chain has TRBV5-6 and TRBJ1-2; tentatively, D is TRBD1 (6 bases). Between the trimmed V and J ends, which lost 4 bases and 8 bases, there was a span of 15 bases. CDR1 is SGHDT, CDR2 YYEEEE, per germline. This CDR3 has 13 residues. CDR3 sequence reads: CASSVPRGGGYTF. The CDR3 DNA reads as TGTGCCAGCAGCGTCCCCCGAGGGGGGGGCTACACCTTC.

V usage is TRBV28 and J usage is TRBJ1-4, with a weak D call TRBD1 (6 bases). V lost 7 bases to trimming and J lost 0 bases, with 15 bases between them. CDR1 and CDR2 (germline): MDHEN, SYDVKM. The CDR3 covers 16 residues. CDR3 sequence: CASTDRRGATNEKLFF. The CDR3 nucleotides read TGTGCCAGCACCGACAGGAGGGGGGCAACTAATGAAAAACTGTTTTTT.

The chain employs TRBV7-9 and TRBJ2-2; 7 positions agree with TRBD1. V gave up 5 bases and J gave up 1 base; unmatched junction bases: 7. Germline CDR1 and CDR2: SEHNR and FQNEAQ (reference sequence). This CDR3 has 16 residues. CDR3 protein: CASSTDRAGNTGELFF. CDR3 nucleotides: TGTGCCAGCAGCACCGACAGGGCGGGGAACACCGGGGAGCTGTTTTTT.

The chain joins TRBV28 to TRBJ1-3, with no clear D. The germline gives CDR1 MDHEN, CDR2 SYDVKM. The V end was cut by 5 bases, the J end by 3 bases, with 11 bases between. The CDR3 has 14 amino acids. CDR3 protein: CASSPTWGGNTIYF. The CDR3 DNA reads TGTGCCAGCAGTCCAACATGGGGTGGAAACACCATATATTTT.

The V and J genes are TRBV5-1 and TRBJ2-3; 8 positions match TRBD2. This CDR3 comprises 16 residues. Germline loops: CDR1 SGHRS, CDR2 YFSETQ. The J segment lost 6 bases and the V segment lost 1 base, leaving 10 bases of the junction unmatched. The DNA for the CDR3 is TGCGCCAGCAGCTTGCTGGCGGGAGGTGGAGTGGATACGCAGTATTTT. It yields the protein CASSLLAGGGVDTQYF.

This clone was seen once. The chain employs TRBV18 and TRBJ2-3; tentative D call: TRBD2 (5 bases). This CDR3 is built from 16 residues. Germline V gives CDR1 KGHSH, CDR2 LQKENI. The ends were cut back, 6 bases at V and 2 bases at J, with 18 bases in the middle. CDR3 in amino acids: CASSRRVLRTTDTQYF. CDR3 coding DNA: TGTGCCAGCTCCAGGCGGGTCCTCAGGACCACAGATACGCAGTATTTT.